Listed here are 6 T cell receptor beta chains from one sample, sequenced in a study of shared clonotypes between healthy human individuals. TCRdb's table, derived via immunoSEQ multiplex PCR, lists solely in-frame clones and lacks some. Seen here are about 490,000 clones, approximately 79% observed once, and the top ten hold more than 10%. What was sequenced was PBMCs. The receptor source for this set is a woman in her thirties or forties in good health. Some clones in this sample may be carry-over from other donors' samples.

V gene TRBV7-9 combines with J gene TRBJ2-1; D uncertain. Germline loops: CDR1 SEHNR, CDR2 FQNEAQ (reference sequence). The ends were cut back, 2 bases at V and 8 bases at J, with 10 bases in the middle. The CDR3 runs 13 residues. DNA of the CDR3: TGTGCCAGCAGCTTACACGGGCGAGATGAGCAGTTCTTC. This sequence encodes CASSLHGRDEQFF.

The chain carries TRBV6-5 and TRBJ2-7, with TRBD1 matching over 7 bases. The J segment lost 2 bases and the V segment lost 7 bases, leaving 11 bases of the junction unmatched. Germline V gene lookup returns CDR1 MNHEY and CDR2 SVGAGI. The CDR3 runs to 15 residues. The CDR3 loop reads CASNREGADPYEQYF. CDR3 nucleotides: TGTGCCAGCAACCGAGAGGGGGCGGACCCCTACGAGCAGTACTTC.

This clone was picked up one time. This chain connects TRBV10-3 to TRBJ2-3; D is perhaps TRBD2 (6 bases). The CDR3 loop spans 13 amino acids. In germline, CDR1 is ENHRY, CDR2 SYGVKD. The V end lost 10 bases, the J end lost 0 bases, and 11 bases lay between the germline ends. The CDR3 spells CATGLLSTDTQYF. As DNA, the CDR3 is TGTGCCACCGGACTATTAAGCACAGATACGCAGTATTTT.

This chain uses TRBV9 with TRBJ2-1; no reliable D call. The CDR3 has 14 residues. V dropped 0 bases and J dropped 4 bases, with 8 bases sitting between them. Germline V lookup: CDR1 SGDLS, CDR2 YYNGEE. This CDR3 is CASSVDSPYNEQFF. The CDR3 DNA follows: TGTGCCAGCAGCGTAGATTCACCTTACAATGAGCAGTTCTTC. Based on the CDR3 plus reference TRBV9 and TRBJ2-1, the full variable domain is DSGVTQTPKHLITATGQRVTLRCSPRSGDLSVYWYQQSLDQGLQFLIQYYNGEERAKGNILERFSAQQFPDLHSELNLSSLELGDSALYFCASSVDSPYNEQFFGPGTRLTVL.

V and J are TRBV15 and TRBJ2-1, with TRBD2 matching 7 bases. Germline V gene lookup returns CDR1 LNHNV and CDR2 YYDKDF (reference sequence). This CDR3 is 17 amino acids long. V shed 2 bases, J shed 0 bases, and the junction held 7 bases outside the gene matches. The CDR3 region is CATSRRSLADSYNEQFF. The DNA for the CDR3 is TGTGCCACCAGCAGAAGAAGCCTAGCGGACTCCTACAATGAGCAGTTCTTC. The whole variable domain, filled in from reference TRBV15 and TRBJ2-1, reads DAMVIQNPRYQVTQFGKPVTLSCSQTLNHNVMYWYQQKSSQAPKLLFHYYDKDFNNEADTPDNFQSRRPNTSFCFLDIRSPGLGDTAMYLCATSRRSLADSYNEQFFGPGTRLTVL.

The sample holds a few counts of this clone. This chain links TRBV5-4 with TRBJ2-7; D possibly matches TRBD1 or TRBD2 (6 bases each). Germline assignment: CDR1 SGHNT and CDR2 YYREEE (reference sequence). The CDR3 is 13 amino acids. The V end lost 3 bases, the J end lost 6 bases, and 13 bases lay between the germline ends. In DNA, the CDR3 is TGTGCCAGCAGCTGGTCGGGGGACACCGAGCAGTACTTC. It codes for CASSWSGDTEQYF.